The entry below describes one T cell receptor beta chain. Methods used by the authors: Reference gene primer amplification yielded estimated nucleated cell counts. Sequenced by immunoSEQ multiplex PCR; TCRdb stores in-frame clones only, minus some. The V and J calls and the clone size are those of that table, but D and trimming were determined from the DNA. The sample carries about 43,000 clones, more than 65% recorded once. This entry is derived from a study of blood T cell repertoires in COVID-19. Germline CDR1 reads LGHNA; CDR2 reads YSLEER. V lost 4 bases and J lost 6; bases outside the gene matches: 12. The CDR3 covers 16 residues.

J is TRBJ1-2 and V is TRBV4-3; TRBD1 matches at 9 bases. The clonotype originates from a woman between 55 and 75 years old with acute or convalescent COVID-19. Sequenced material: peripheral blood. The CDR3 DNA is TGCGCCAGCAGCCGTAGAACCGGGACAGGGATGGATGGCTACACCTTC. Protein sequence: CASSRRTGTGMDGYTF.